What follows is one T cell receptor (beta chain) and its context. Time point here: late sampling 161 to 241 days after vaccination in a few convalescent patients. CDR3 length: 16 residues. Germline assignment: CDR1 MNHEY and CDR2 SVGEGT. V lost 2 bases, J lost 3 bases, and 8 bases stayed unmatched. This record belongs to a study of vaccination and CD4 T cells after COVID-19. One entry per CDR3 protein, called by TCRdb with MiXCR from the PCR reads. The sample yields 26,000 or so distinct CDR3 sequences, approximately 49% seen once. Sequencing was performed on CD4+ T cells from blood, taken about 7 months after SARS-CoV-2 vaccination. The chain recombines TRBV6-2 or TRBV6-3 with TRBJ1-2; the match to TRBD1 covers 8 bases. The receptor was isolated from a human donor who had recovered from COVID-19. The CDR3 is CASSYRRQGAYYGYTF. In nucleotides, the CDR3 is TGTGCCAGCAGTTACAGGCGGCAGGGGGCGTACTATGGCTACACCTTC.